The 30 T cell receptor beta chains presented below share a single source sample, sequenced in a study of blood T cell repertoires in COVID-19. Libraries were prepared by immunoSEQ multiplex PCR; TCRdb keeps only in-frame clonotypes and omits some of them. The data hold hundreds of thousands of clones, with 83% observed a single time. Sequencing input: peripheral blood. The receptors were sampled from a woman between 25 and 40 years old with COVID-19, enrolled during active disease.

V gene TRBV11-2 combines with J gene TRBJ2-5; 11 nucleotides match TRBD2. V was pared by 4 bases and J by 5 bases, with 6 bases of the junction left unmatched. The germline V gene has CDR1 SGHAT and CDR2 FQNNGV. This CDR3 spans 15 amino acids. The CDR3 loop is CASSSVAGGPETQYF. For the CDR3, the DNA is TGTGCCAGCAGCTCCGTAGCGGGGGGGCCGGAGACCCAGTACTTC.

The V call is TRBV27, the J call TRBJ2-3; 15 bases are shared with TRBD2. Germline CDR1 is MNHEY and CDR2 is SMNVEV (reference sequence). V was pared by 5 bases and J by 2 bases, with 11 bases of the junction left unmatched. The CDR3 runs 19 residues. CDR3 loop: CASSLHGLAGGPTTDTQYF. CDR3 DNA: TGTGCCAGCAGTCTCCACGGACTAGCGGGGGGGCCAACCACAGATACGCAGTATTTT.

This chain uses TRBV5-4 with TRBJ2-6; D may be TRBD1 (6 bases). The CDR3 loop spans 16 amino acids. V dropped 2 bases and J dropped 4 bases, with 13 bases sitting between them. Germline CDR1 reads SGHNT; CDR2 reads YYREEE (reference sequence). DNA of the CDR3: TGTGCCAGCAGCTTTAAACAGGGTACAGGGGCCAACGTCCTGACTTTC. Its protein is CASSFKQGTGANVLTF.

CDR3: CASRPGQVFNEKLFF. The CDR3 coding sequence is TGTGCCAGCAGACCTGGACAGGTATTCAATGAAAAACTGTTTTTT. The chain has TRBV6-5 and TRBJ1-4; TRBD1 aligns across 7 bases. Germline V lookup: CDR1 MNHEY, CDR2 SVGAGI. V lost 6 bases, J lost 5 bases, and 9 bases stayed unmatched. The CDR3 is 15 residues long.

A few counts support this clone. V usage is TRBV19 and J usage is TRBJ2-1, with 9 bases matching TRBD1. V shed 5 bases and J 10 bases; nucleotides not matched to a gene: 18. Germline V gene lookup returns CDR1 LNHDA and CDR2 SQIVND (reference sequence). The CDR3 is 17 residues long. The CDR3 region is CASSPNAGTGTPREQFF. The CDR3 nucleotides are TGTGCCAGTAGTCCAAACGCCGGGACAGGGACTCCGAGAGAGCAGTTCTTC. The full variable domain, its missing parts supplied by reference TRBV19 and TRBJ2-1, is DGGITQSPKYLFRKEGQNVTLSCEQNLNHDAMYWYRQDPGQGLRLIYYSQIVNDFQKGDIAEGYSVSREKKESFPLTVTSAQKNPTAFYLCASSPNAGTGTPREQFFGPGTRLTVL.

The chain carries TRBV19 and TRBJ1-1; no clear D. Germline V gene sequence: CDR1 LNHDA, CDR2 SQIVND (reference sequence). Trimming removed 6 bases from V and 10 bases from J, with 15 bases in between. CDR3 size: 12 residues. In DNA form, the CDR3 reads TGTGCCAGTAGGACCGCCCCAGGCAGAGCTTTCTTT. This gives the protein CASRTAPGRAFF.

This clone was picked up a small number of times. The chain employs TRBV7-9 and TRBJ2-7; TRBD2 aligns across 8 bases. The germline V gene encodes CDR1 SEHNR and CDR2 FQNEAQ (reference sequence). J lost 7 bases, V lost 3 bases, and 5 bases had no gene match. The CDR3 consists of 13 residues. The DNA of the CDR3 is TGTGCCAGCAGCTTTTCGCGCGGGGGGGAGCAGTACTTC. Translation gives CASSFSRGGEQYF.

The V gene is TRBV14, the J gene TRBJ2-5, with TRBD1 matching over 9 bases. Germline values: CDR1 SGHDN, CDR2 FVKESK. The CDR3 sequence is 16 residues long. After removal of 3 bases from V and 4 bases from J, the junction contained 9 bases not matched to a gene. DNA for the CDR3: TGTGCCAGCAGCCAGATAACCGGGACAGGGAGAGAGACCCAGTACTTC. Protein: CASSQITGTGRETQYF.

The chain couples TRBV27 to TRBJ2-2, with 9 bases lining up with TRBD2. The J segment lost 6 bases and the V segment lost 4 bases, leaving 6 bases of the junction unmatched. CDR3 length: 15 residues. The germline gives CDR1 MNHEY, CDR2 SMNVEV (reference sequence). The CDR3 spells CASSYSGSRAGELFF. Written as DNA, the CDR3 is TGTGCCAGCAGTTATAGCGGGAGTAGGGCCGGGGAGCTGTTTTTT.

The chain has TRBV11-2 and TRBJ2-7; TRBD1 might be the D (5 bases). There are 12 residues in the CDR3. Germline CDR1 is SGHAT and CDR2 is FQNNGV. The V end was cut by 1 base, the J end by 5 bases, with 6 bases between. CDR3 residues: CASSLGGHEQYF. The CDR3 bases are TGTGCCAGCAGCTTAGGGGGCCACGAGCAGTACTTC. Looking up the rest from reference TRBV11-2 and TRBJ2-7 gives the full variable domain: EAGVAQSPRYKIIEKRQSVAFWCNPISGHATLYWYQQILGQGPKLLIQFQNNGVVDDSQLPKDRFSAERLKGVDSTLKIQPAKLEDSAVYLCASSLGGHEQYFGPGTRLTVT.

The genes are TRBV7-4 and TRBJ2-1; 10 bases fit TRBD2. The length of the CDR3 is 16 residues. V lost 2 bases, J lost 5 bases, and 6 bases stayed unmatched. CDR1 is SGHVT and CDR2 is SQSDAQ in the germline V gene. The CDR3 coding sequence is TGTGCCAGCAGCTTATTCTCAAGCGGGGGGGACAATGAGCAGTTCTTC. This sequence encodes CASSLFSSGGDNEQFF.

The chain joins TRBV5-1 to TRBJ1-4; D gene uncertain. Germline V gene sequence: CDR1 SGHRS, CDR2 YFSETQ. V lost 1 base and J 2 bases, leaving 6 bases between the germline ends. CDR3 length: 14 residues. Here the CDR3 reads CASSLRATNEKLFF. The CDR3 DNA sequence: TGCGCCAGCAGCTTGAGAGCGACTAATGAAAAACTGTTTTTT.

This sequence joins TRBV13 and TRBJ1-5, with D uncertain. The length of the CDR3 is 12 residues. CDR1 and CDR2 (germline): PRHDT, FYEKMQ (reference sequence). V was shortened by 5 bases and J by 3 bases, with 5 bases between the two germline ends. The CDR3 spells CASSPLNQPQHF. The CDR3 DNA reads as TGTGCCAGCAGCCCCCTCAATCAGCCCCAGCATTTT.

V and J are TRBV5-8 and TRBJ1-1; 7 nucleotides align to TRBD1. CDR1 and CDR2 (germline): SGHTS, YDEGEE. V lost 0 bases to trimming and J lost 4 bases; unmatched junction nucleotides: 15. The CDR3 has 18 residues. The DNA of the CDR3 is TGTGCCAGCAGCTTGGTATACGGGAGGGGGCCTGGGGGCACTGAAGCTTTCTTT. Translated, it gives CASSLVYGRGPGGTEAFF. The variable domain in full, completed from reference TRBV5-8 and TRBJ1-1, reads EAGVTQSPTHLIKTRGQQATLRCSPISGHTSVYWYQQALGLGLQFLLWYDEGEERNRGNFPPRFSGRQFPNYSSELNVNALELEDSALYLCASSLVYGRGPGGTEAFFGQGTRLTVV.

In this sample, this clone turned up a few times. The V gene is TRBV5-1, the J gene TRBJ1-1; D may be TRBD1 (5 bases). Germline CDR1 and CDR2: SGHRS and YFSETQ. V was pared by 4 bases and J by 11 bases, with 15 bases between. The CDR3 covers 12 residues. The CDR3 sequence: CASSPDTSGAFF. The CDR3 coding sequence is TGCGCCAGCAGCCCGGACACCTCAGGGGCTTTCTTT.

The CDR3 sequence is CASSQTPGRNNQPQHF. The CDR3 DNA reads as TGTGCCAGCAGCCAGACCCCGGGTCGGAACAATCAGCCCCAGCATTTT. This sequence joins TRBV5-4 and TRBJ1-5; D not certain. V was pared by 4 bases and J by 3 bases, with 17 bases between. Germline assignment: CDR1 SGHNT and CDR2 YYREEE (reference sequence). This CDR3 spans 16 amino acids. Based on the CDR3 plus reference TRBV5-4 and TRBJ1-5, the full variable domain is ETGVTQSPTHLIKTRGQQVTLRCSSQSGHNTVSWYQQALGQGPQFIFQYYREEENGRGNFPPRFSGLQFPNYSSELNVNALELDDSALYLCASSQTPGRNNQPQHFGDGTRLSIL.

The J gene is TRBJ1-5, the V gene TRBV19; a possible D gene is TRBD1 (5 bases). This CDR3 region has 16 residues. V lost 5 bases to trimming and J lost 1 base, with 15 bases between them. Germline V gives CDR1 LNHDA, CDR2 SQIVND (reference sequence). CDR3 sequence reads: CASSLGRRGSNQPQHF. The CDR3 DNA reads as TGTGCCAGTAGTTTGGGGCGCCGGGGGAGCAATCAGCCCCAGCATTTT.

The chain couples TRBV19 to TRBJ2-7; D remains ambiguous. V lost 1 base, J lost 4 bases, and 8 bases lay in between. Germline V gene sequence: CDR1 LNHDA, CDR2 SQIVND (reference sequence). CDR3 length: 13 amino acids. CDR3 DNA sequence: TGTGCCAGTAGTATAGTAATGAGTTACGAGCAGTACTTC. Translating gives CASSIVMSYEQYF. The whole variable domain, remainder taken from reference TRBV19 and TRBJ2-7, is DGGITQSPKYLFRKEGQNVTLSCEQNLNHDAMYWYRQDPGQGLRLIYYSQIVNDFQKGDIAEGYSVSREKKESFPLTVTSAQKNPTAFYLCASSIVMSYEQYFGPGTRLTVT.

The chain has TRBV11-3 and TRBJ2-5; 9 nucleotides align to TRBD1. Trimming at V came to 1 base and at J to 5 bases, leaving 8 bases not matched to a gene. Per the germline V gene, CDR1 is SGHNT and CDR2 is YENEEA. This CDR3 has 16 amino acids. The CDR3 sequence: CASSLGGGQGGETQYF. CDR3 DNA: TGTGCCAGCAGCTTAGGAGGGGGACAGGGCGGGGAGACCCAGTACTTC.

The chain joins TRBV2 to TRBJ1-1; D is possibly TRBD1 (6 bases). Deletions cut 6 bases from V and 4 bases from J, with 15 bases between. Germline assignment: CDR1 SNHLY and CDR2 FYNNEI. The CDR3 contains 14 residues. In DNA, the CDR3 is TGTGCCAGCAGCGAGGACGGGACATTCACTGAAGCTTTCTTT. Protein sequence: CASSEDGTFTEAFF.

About this clone itself: Other DNA sequences in this sample translate to the same CDR3. This sequence joins TRBV9 and TRBJ2-5; 12 nucleotides match TRBD2. The germline V gene has CDR1 SGDLS and CDR2 YYNGEE. The length of the CDR3 is 16 residues. V trimming: 0 bases; J trimming: 2 bases; junction bases outside the gene matches: 2. Here the CDR3 DNA reads TGTGCCAGCAGCGTAGAGGGACTAGCGGGTCAAGAGACCCAGTACTTC. This sequence encodes CASSVEGLAGQETQYF.

V usage is TRBV7-2 and J usage is TRBJ1-6, with D uncertain. Germline loops: CDR1 SGHTA, CDR2 FQGNSA. V lost 5 bases to trimming and J lost 6 bases, with 8 bases between them. The CDR3 is 13 residues long. CDR3 sequence (DNA): TGTGCCAGCAGCGGCGGTCGTAATTCACCCCTCCACTTT. Amino acid sequence: CASSGGRNSPLHF.

At least ten counts were recorded for this clone. CDR3 coding DNA: TGTGCCAGCAGCCAGGGAACGGACACCGGGGAGCTGTTTTTT. Translated, it gives CASSQGTDTGELFF. This chain connects TRBV6-5 to TRBJ2-2; D perhaps matches TRBD1 (5 bases). Deletions cut 6 bases from V and 3 bases from J, with 11 bases between. The germline V gene has CDR1 MNHEY and CDR2 SVGAGI. The CDR3 totals 14 residues.

The V gene is TRBV7-9, the J gene TRBJ2-1; D might be TRBD2 (5 bases). This CDR3 has 13 residues. Germline V gene sequence: CDR1 SEHNR, CDR2 FQNEAQ (reference sequence). The ends were cut back, 5 bases at V and 4 bases at J, with 9 bases in the middle. CDR3 loop: CASSPTSYNEQFF. In DNA form, the CDR3 reads TGTGCCAGCAGCCCCACTAGTTACAATGAGCAGTTCTTC. The whole variable domain, remainder taken from reference TRBV7-9 and TRBJ2-1, is DTGVSQNPRHKITKRGQNVTFRCDPISEHNRLYWYRQTLGQGPEFLTYFQNEAQLEKSRLLSDRFSAERPKGSFSTLEIQRTEQGDSAMYLCASSPTSYNEQFFGPGTRLTVL.

V is TRBV6-5 and J is TRBJ2-7; 8 bases are a match to TRBD1. The CDR3 consists of 15 residues. The J segment lost 2 bases and the V segment lost 8 bases, leaving 11 bases of the junction unmatched. From germline, CDR1 is MNHEY and CDR2 SVGAGI. The CDR3 DNA sequence: TGTGCCAGCCGTCTTACCGGGACAGGCCCCTACGAGCAGTACTTC. It is translated as CASRLTGTGPYEQYF.

This clone occurred a few times. The chain joins TRBV10-3 to TRBJ2-3, with 11 bases lining up with TRBD2. V was clipped by 5 bases and J by 4 bases; unmatched bases: 5. This CDR3 is 15 amino acids long. The germline V gene encodes CDR1 ENHRY and CDR2 SYGVKD. CDR3 in DNA: TGTGCCATCAGTAGTGTAGCGGGAGGGCCAGATACGCAGTATTTT. Its translation is CAISSVAGGPDTQYF.

This clone has just a few counts. CDR3 nucleotides: TGTGCCAGCTCACCACAGGGACTTGGGGGCGAGCAGTACTTC. The encoded protein is CASSPQGLGGEQYF. V is TRBV18 and J is TRBJ2-7; D is perhaps TRBD2 (6 bases). The germline gives CDR1 KGHSH, CDR2 LQKENI. The CDR3 extends over 14 amino acids. Trimming cost V 1 base and J 6 bases, with 13 bases left between them.

This clone showed up just a few times. This chain links TRBV19 with TRBJ2-2; the match to TRBD2 covers 9 bases. CDR1 and CDR2 from the germline V gene are LNHDA and SQIVND (reference sequence). J gave up 0 bases and V 10 bases, and 12 bases lay outside the gene matches. This CDR3 spans 17 amino acids. The CDR3 sequence is CATAMAGGPSNTGELFF. DNA of the CDR3: TGTGCCACCGCGATGGCGGGAGGGCCTTCGAACACCGGGGAGCTGTTTTTT.

The J gene is TRBJ2-7, the V gene TRBV11-2; 9 bases fit TRBD1. The trim removed 5 bases at V and 6 bases at J, leaving 8 bases unmatched. The CDR3 runs to 14 residues. In germline, CDR1 is SGHAT, CDR2 FQNNGV. CDR3 DNA sequence: TGTGCCAGCAGCCCGACAGGGGGGCTTGGCGAGCAGTACTTC. Protein product: CASSPTGGLGEQYF.

This clone occurred once. The chain joins TRBV9 to TRBJ2-2; D ambiguous. Trimming shortened V by 2 bases and J by 0 bases, and 8 bases separated the two germline ends. In germline, CDR1 is SGDLS, CDR2 YYNGEE. The CDR3 length is 15 residues. The CDR3 is CASSVRVANTGELFF. DNA for the CDR3: TGTGCCAGCAGCGTCCGGGTCGCGAACACCGGGGAGCTGTTTTTT. The entire variable domain, with the rest obtained from reference TRBV9 and TRBJ2-2, is as follows: DSGVTQTPKHLITATGQRVTLRCSPRSGDLSVYWYQQSLDQGLQFLIQYYNGEERAKGNILERFSAQQFPDLHSELNLSSLELGDSALYFCASSVRVANTGELFFGEGSRLTVL.